A single sample gave rise to the 10 T cell receptor beta chains below, sequenced in a study of OX40 agonist ivuxolimab in advanced cancers. Only in-frame clones appear in the TCRdb table, and some are missing; sequencing was by immunoSEQ multiplex PCR. This sample has tens of thousands of clones; 85% occur once, and the top ten carry 0.5% to 0.6%. The input for sequencing was CD4+ or CD8+ T cells sorted from blood, taken in a trial of the OX40 agonist ivuxolimab. The receptor source for this set is an adult with an advanced solid tumor such as melanoma, head and neck, liver or kidney cancer.

This sequence joins TRBV11-2 and TRBJ1-2; maybe TRBD1 (5 bases). The V gene's germline CDR1 is SGHAT and CDR2 FQNNGV. V lost 1 base and J lost 14, with 11 bases in between. The CDR3 has 11 amino acids. This chain's CDR3 is CASSLGAGETF. CDR3 DNA: TGTGCCAGCAGCTTAGGTGCGGGGGAGACCTTC. Full variable domain (remainder filled in from reference TRBV11-2 and TRBJ1-2): EAGVAQSPRYKIIEKRQSVAFWCNPISGHATLYWYQQILGQGPKLLIQFQNNGVVDDSQLPKDRFSAERLKGVDSTLKIQPAKLEDSAVYLCASSLGAGETFGSGTRLTVV.

V is TRBV11-1 and J is TRBJ2-3; no reliable D call. CDR3 size: 14 residues. Trimming stripped 1 base from V and 0 bases from J, with 5 bases between. Germline V CDR1 and CDR2: SGHAT, FQDESV (reference sequence). The chain's CDR3 is CASSLVRSTDTQYF. CDR3 nucleotide sequence: TGTGCCAGCAGCTTAGTTCGGAGCACAGATACGCAGTATTTT.

V usage is TRBV19 and J usage is TRBJ1-6; D gene uncertain. From germline, CDR1 is LNHDA and CDR2 SQIVND (reference sequence). V lost 1 base and J lost 7, with 8 bases in between. The CDR3 consists of 14 residues. CDR3 in DNA: TGTGCCAGTAGTATAGGGGCAGGAAATTCACCCCTCCACTTT. Its protein is CASSIGAGNSPLHF.

The V call is TRBV21-1, the J call TRBJ2-7; the table's D call, TRBD1, was not checked against the DNA. TRBV21-1 corresponds to a pseudogene. This CDR3 has 15 amino acids. The CDR3 nucleotides read TGTGCCAGCAGCACTCGGACAGGGAGCTCCTACGAGCAGTACTTC. Translated, it gives CASSTRTGSSYEQYF.

The chain joins TRBV2 to TRBJ2-7; the D call may be TRBD1 or TRBD2 (5 bases each). Deletions cut 9 bases from V and 2 bases from J, with 11 bases between. CDR3 length: 12 residues. Germline assignment: CDR1 SNHLY and CDR2 FYNNEI. In nucleotides, the CDR3 is TGTGCCAGGGGGACGGGGCCCTACGAGCAGTACTTC. Amino acids: CARGTGPYEQYF.

This chain links TRBV5-4 with TRBJ1-4, with D possibly TRBD1 on 5 matching bases. Per the germline V gene, CDR1 is SGHNT and CDR2 is YYREEE (reference sequence). V shed 4 bases and J shed 10 bases, with 17 bases lying between them. This CDR3 comprises 14 residues. CDR3 amino acids: CASSASWDPGKLFF. CDR3 bases: TGTGCCAGCAGCGCCTCCTGGGACCCAGGAAAACTGTTTTTT.

The CDR3 nucleotides are TGTGCCAGCAGTTACGGGGGGTACAATGCAGATACGCAGTATTTT. Translating gives CASSYGGYNADTQYF. The J gene is TRBJ2-3, the V gene TRBV6-6; tentatively, D is TRBD2 (6 bases). The CDR3 consists of 15 residues. Germline values: CDR1 MNHNY, CDR2 SVGAGI (reference sequence). V lost 2 bases to trimming and J lost 4 bases, with 13 bases between them.

Of note for this clone: A read error may produce the germline difference seen at one junction end. V is TRBV5-4 and J is TRBJ2-7, with 8 positions matching TRBD2. The CDR3 length is 15 residues. Germline V CDR1 and CDR2: SGHNT, YYREEE (reference sequence). In nucleotides, the CDR3 is TGCGCCAGCAGCCCGTTGGCGGGAGGAAGGTACGAGCAGTACTTC. Translating it yields CASSPLAGGRYEQYF. Full variable domain (outside the CDR3, taken from reference TRBV5-4 and TRBJ2-7): ETGVTQSPTHLIKTRGQQVTLRCSSQSGHNTVSWYQQALGQGPQFIFQYYREEENGRGNFPPRFSGLQFPNYSSELNVNALELDDSALYLCASSPLAGGRYEQYFGPGTRLTVT.

V and J are TRBV5-6 and TRBJ2-3, with 11 bases identical to TRBD1. CDR3 length: 15 amino acids. The V segment lost 3 bases and the J segment 3 bases; nucleotides outside the gene matches: 3. In germline, CDR1 is SGHDT, CDR2 YYEEEE. CDR3 coding DNA: TGTGCCAGCAGCTGGGGGGACAGGGGGACAGATACGCAGTATTTT. Its protein product is CASSWGDRGTDTQYF. Looking up the rest from reference TRBV5-6 and TRBJ2-3 gives the full variable domain: DAGVTQSPTHLIKTRGQQVTLRCSPKSGHDTVSWYQQALGQGPQFIFQYYEEEERQRGNFPDRFSGHQFPNYSSELNVNALLLGDSALYLCASSWGDRGTDTQYFGPGTRLTVL.

V and J are TRBV11-2 and TRBJ1-1; 9 bases align to TRBD1. This CDR3 has 15 residues. The trim removed 4 bases at V and 3 bases at J, leaving 6 bases unmatched. Germline assignment: CDR1 SGHAT and CDR2 FQNNGV. CDR3 DNA: TGTGCCAGCAGCTCCAGACAGGGGGGGGACACTGAAGCTTTCTTT. Translating gives CASSSRQGGDTEAFF.